The 16 T cell receptor beta chains presented below share a single source sample, sequenced in a study of primary melanoma T cells and metastatic recurrence. Sequencing was performed with immunoSEQ multiplex PCR; in TCRdb, only in-frame clones are kept and a portion is missing. The sample carries about 1,500 clones, more than 60% recorded once. The sample was melanoma tumor tissue. The receptors were gathered from a human donor with melanoma.

The gene calls are TRBV1 and TRBJ2-1. TRBV1 is deemed a pseudogene. The CDR3 sequence is 16 residues long. The CDR3 nucleotides read TGCGCCAGCAGCCAAGGGTCACGTGGCGCCTACAATGAGCAGTTCTTC. This sequence encodes CASSQGSRGAYNEQFF.

The chain uses TRBV4-1 and TRBJ2-2; D call uncertain. V was pared by 0 bases and J by 4 bases, with 9 bases between. Germline V gene data show CDR1 as MGHRA and CDR2 as YSYEKL. The length of the CDR3 is 15 residues. This CDR3 is CASSQDGQVTGELFF. The CDR3 DNA reads as TGCGCCAGCAGCCAAGACGGGCAAGTCACCGGGGAGCTGTTTTTT.

In its sample, this clone was seen a few times. The chain is built from TRBV30 and TRBJ2-7; 8 nucleotides align to TRBD1. CDR1 and CDR2 (germline): GTSNPN, SVGIG (reference sequence). Losses at the gene ends were 2 bases for V and 6 bases for J; bases not matched to a gene: 6. The CDR3 is 13 residues long. CDR3 in DNA: TGTGCCTGGAGTCTACCAACAGGGGGCGAGCAGTACTTC. Translation gives CAWSLPTGGEQYF.

CDR3 sequence: CASSQDRATFQETQYF. The CDR3 DNA is TGCGCCAGCAGCCAAGATAGGGCAACCTTCCAAGAGACCCAGTACTTC. The chain carries TRBV1 and TRBJ2-5. TRBV1 is listed as a pseudogene. This CDR3 contains 16 residues.

This clone turned up a few times. V and J are TRBV19 and TRBJ2-1; D may be TRBD1 (5 bases). CDR1 is LNHDA, CDR2 SQIVND, per germline (reference sequence). This CDR3 has 13 residues. Trimming took 6 bases from V and 8 from J, leaving 14 bases between them. The CDR3 DNA follows: TGTGCCAGTAGCCTCAAGGGGATGCATGAGCAGTTCTTC. This codes for CASSLKGMHEQFF. Complete variable domain (other parts from reference TRBV19 and TRBJ2-1): DGGITQSPKYLFRKEGQNVTLSCEQNLNHDAMYWYRQDPGQGLRLIYYSQIVNDFQKGDIAEGYSVSREKKESFPLTVTSAQKNPTAFYLCASSLKGMHEQFFGPGTRLTVL.

This chain links TRBV12-5 with TRBJ2-5; maybe TRBD2 (6 bases). The CDR3 extends over 12 amino acids. Per germline, CDR1 LGHNT and CDR2 FRNRAP. In nucleotides, the CDR3 is TGTGCCACCGTGCGGGGTCAAGAGACCCAGTACTTC. This gives the protein CATVRGQETQYF.

This chain joins TRBV11-3 and TRBJ1-3, with D hard to call. The germline V gene has CDR1 SGHNT and CDR2 YENEEA. The CDR3 covers 14 residues. V was pared by 5 bases and J by 0 bases, with 8 bases between. CDR3 coding DNA: TGTGCCAGCAGCCGAGGACTCTCTGGAAACACCATATATTTT. Residues: CASSRGLSGNTIYF.

The CDR3 sequence is CASSLRSGLTDTQYF. CDR3 nucleotide sequence: TGTGCCAGCAGCTTGCGCTCCGGGCTCACAGATACGCAGTATTTT. The chain links TRBV11-3 to TRBJ2-3, with D unresolved. CDR1 is SGHNT and CDR2 is YENEEA in the germline V gene. The CDR3 contains 15 residues. Trimming shortened V by 3 bases and J by 2 bases, and 12 bases separated the two germline ends.

The chain employs TRBV5-1 and TRBJ2-6; D is unclear. Germline loops: CDR1 SGHRS, CDR2 YFSETQ. Trimming shortened V by 0 bases and J by 2 bases, and 3 bases separated the two germline ends. CDR3 length: 14 residues. CDR3 sequence (DNA): TGCGCCAGCAGCTTGGAGGCTGGGGCCAACGTCCTGACTTTC. Encoded protein: CASSLEAGANVLTF.

The V gene is TRBV9, the J gene TRBJ2-5; D gene uncertain. Germline V gene lookup returns CDR1 SGDLS and CDR2 YYNGEE. V was clipped by 0 bases and J by 0 bases, with 6 bases between them. There are 14 residues in the CDR3. CDR3 residues: CASSVGRYQETQYF. CDR3 bases: TGTGCCAGCAGCGTAGGCAGGTACCAAGAGACCCAGTACTTC.

This clone occurred a few times. The chain is built from TRBV6-8 and TRBJ2-1, with 12 bases aligning to TRBD2. V was pared by 7 bases and J by 10 bases, with 11 bases of the junction left unmatched. CDR1 and CDR2 from the germline V gene are MNHGY and SAAAGT. The length of the CDR3 is 15 residues. The CDR3 reads CASTKLAGGGGEQFF. DNA for the CDR3: TGTGCCAGCACCAAACTAGCGGGGGGAGGAGGAGAGCAGTTCTTC.

This CDR3 reads CASSIFGRDTQYF. The CDR3 region has the DNA TGTGCCAGTAGTATTTTTGGGCGGGATACGCAGTATTTT. The chain employs TRBV19 and TRBJ2-3; D remains ambiguous. V was trimmed by 3 bases and J by 6 bases, leaving 10 bases between them. The germline gives CDR1 LNHDA, CDR2 SQIVND (reference sequence). The CDR3 covers 13 residues.

This chain joins TRBV15 and TRBJ2-7; TRBD1 or TRBD2 may be the D gene (5 bases each). The CDR3 loop spans 15 amino acids. Per the germline V gene, CDR1 is LNHNV and CDR2 is YYDKDF (reference sequence). V lost 4 bases and J lost 3, with 16 bases in between. CDR3 nucleotides: TGTGCCACCAGCATTGGCAGGGAGAACCTCTACGAGCAGTACTTC. It encodes CATSIGRENLYEQYF.

V usage is TRBV5-1 and J usage is TRBJ2-2, with D tentatively TRBD1 (6 bases). V lost 0 bases and J lost 5, with 11 bases in between. In germline, CDR1 is SGHRS, CDR2 YFSETQ. This CDR3 contains 15 residues. The CDR3, as DNA: TGCGCCAGCAGCTTGGCAACAGGGATTACCGGGGAGCTGTTTTTT. The encoded protein is CASSLATGITGELFF.

This clone has a single count. This chain links TRBV6-7 with TRBJ1-6, with no clear D. TRBV6-7 is identified as an open reading frame with a role that is uncertain. This CDR3 has 14 amino acids. V was clipped by 5 bases and J by 6 bases, with 11 bases between them. DNA of the CDR3: TGTGCCAGCAGTCCCAGGTCTCTTAATTCACCCCTCCACTTT. The encoded protein is CASSPRSLNSPLHF.

The chain employs TRBV18 and TRBJ2-1; D assignment may be TRBD1 or TRBD2 (6 bases each). The CDR3 runs to 16 residues. Per the germline V gene, CDR1 is KGHSH and CDR2 is LQKENI. V lost 0 bases to trimming and J lost 7 bases, with 16 bases between them. CDR3 residues: CASSPPGGRTTNEQFF. The CDR3 DNA reads TGTGCCAGCTCACCACCGGGGGGCAGGACTACTAATGAGCAGTTCTTC.